A single sample gave rise to the 27 T cell receptor beta chains below, sequenced in a study of tumor-infiltrating lymphocytes in primary liver carcinoma. Total RNA (roughly 550 ng) served as template for TCR beta cDNA synthesis primed by a constant-region primer. Sequencing libraries for TCR beta derived from three nested multiplex PCR rounds that used slightly modified ARM-PCR. Two initial PCR rounds of about 10 cycles each paired TRBV1-TRBV30 forward primers with a C-beta reverse primer. TCRdb reanalysed the multiplex PCR reads using MiXCR and keeps one entry per CDR3 protein. The sample consists of 80,000 or so distinct CDR3 sequences, 69% of them appearing once. Both RNA and DNA were isolated together from 20-30 mg of bulk tissue that had not been sorted. The specimen was tumor-adjacent normal liver tissue. These receptors were collected from a man aged 40-55 years with primary liver carcinoma and hepatitis B virus infection.

This clonotype occurred once. This chain connects TRBV11-2 to TRBJ2-5; possibly TRBD2 for D (5 bases). The CDR3 extends over 18 amino acids. In germline, CDR1 is SGHAT, CDR2 FQNNGV. The V gene lost 10 bases and the J gene lost 3 bases, with 30 bases spanning the gap. The CDR3 is CANSLARLALGKKETQYF. CDR3 coding DNA: TGTGCCAACAGTTTAGCGAGGCTAGCCCTGGGAAAGAAAGAGACCCAGTACTTC.

As regards this clonotype: It is likely a read error, because the conserved phenylalanine at the end of the CDR3 is missing. The gene calls are TRBV6-5 and TRBJ1-1, with D unclear. Germline V gene lookup returns CDR1 MNHEY and CDR2 SVGAGI. The V end lost 5 bases, the J end lost 2 bases, and 12 bases lay between the germline ends. The CDR3 is made up of 14 amino acids. The CDR3 reads CASSIPRFNTEAFY. The CDR3 nucleotides are TGTGCCAGCAGTATTCCAAGGTTTAACACTGAAGCTTTCTAT.

Worth noting for this clonotype: One junction end does not reproduce the germline sequence, and a read error may be involved. The chain links TRBV29-1 to TRBJ2-2; D is possibly TRBD1 or TRBD2 (5 bases each). This CDR3 contains 14 residues. The germline CDR1 and CDR2 sequences are SQVTM and ANQGSEA. The CDR3 loop reads CGVLGPGPTWELFF. The CDR3 DNA follows: TGCGGCGTCCTCGGTCCGGGACCCACCTGGGAGTTGTTTTTT.

To note about this clonotype: The junction departs from the called germline gene at one end, perhaps through a read error. The rearrangement uses TRBV29-1 and TRBJ2-5; 10 positions match TRBD1. The CDR3 contains 15 residues. From germline, CDR1 is SQVTM and CDR2 ANQGSEA. The CDR3 DNA is TGCATCGTTGAGACCGACAGGGGGCGCGGAGAGACCCATTACTTC. Its translation: CIVETDRGRGETHYF. Combining the CDR3 with reference TRBV29-1 and TRBJ2-5 gives the whole variable domain SAVISQKPSRDICQRGTSLTIQCQVDSQVTMMFWYRQQPGQSLTLIATANQGSEATYESGFVIDKFPISRPNLTFSTLTVSNMSPEDSSIYLCIVETDRGRGETHYFGPGTRLLVL.

The V and J genes are TRBV11-3 and TRBJ1-1; D is unresolved. This CDR3 comprises 13 residues. Trimming took off 5 bases at V and 4 bases at J, with 11 bases between the two ends. Germline CDR1 SGHNT, CDR2 YENEEA. The CDR3 DNA is TGTGCCAGCAGCAAGGCCACGGGCACTGAAGCTTTCTTT. It specifies CASSKATGTEAFF.

This clonotype was counted ten times or more. This chain joins TRBV28 and TRBJ2-5; D assignment may be TRBD1 or TRBD2 (6 bases each). The germline V and J ends were trimmed by 5 bases and 5 bases, with 15 bases remaining between them. The CDR3 loop spans 14 amino acids. The germline gives CDR1 MDHEN, CDR2 SYDVKM. CDR3 loop: CASSLGAGGETQYF. Written as DNA, the CDR3 is TGTGCCAGCAGTCTCGGGGCCGGGGGCGAGACCCAGTACTTC.

This clonotype occurred many times. The V call is TRBV29-1, the J call TRBJ1-1, with D possibly matching TRBD1 (5 bases). V lost 6 bases to trimming and J lost 7 bases, with 15 bases between them. Germline assignment: CDR1 SQVTM and CDR2 ANQGSEA. The CDR3 spans 12 residues. CDR3 sequence (DNA): TGCAGCGTCTCTCAGGGCAGGGTTGAAGCTTTCTTT. Residues: CSVSQGRVEAFF.

To note about this clonotype: This may come from a read error, since a much larger clone is one base off. The CDR3 loop is CASSSPSSSRDRNYDYTF. The CDR3 DNA reads as TGCGCCAGCAGCTCCCCCTCGTCTTCTCGGGACAGGAACTATGACTACACCTTC. V gene TRBV5-1 combines with J gene TRBJ1-2; 8 nucleotides match TRBD1. Germline V gene lookup returns CDR1 SGHRS and CDR2 YFSETQ. The CDR3 length is 18 residues. Filled out from reference TRBV5-1 and TRBJ1-2, the complete variable domain reads KAGVTQTPRYLIKTRGQQVTLSCSPISGHRSVSWYQQTPGQGLQFLFEYFSETQRNKGNFPGRFSGRQFSNSRSEMNVSTLELGDSALYLCASSSPSSSRDRNYDYTFGSGTRLTVV.

The chain recombines TRBV29-1 with TRBJ2-1; 9 bases match TRBD1. The germline gives CDR1 SQVTM, CDR2 ANQGSEA. Trimming took 6 bases from V and 2 from J; bases not matched to a gene: 5. The CDR3 has 14 amino acids. The DNA of the CDR3 is TGCAGCGTCCTTGGACAGGGGACCTACAATGAGCAGTTCTTC. Its protein is CSVLGQGTYNEQFF.

Concerning this clonotype itself: A read error is possible here, since a much larger clone lies one base away. Because the CDR3's place on the DNA is in doubt, the DNA is left out and the CDR3 is given as listed by TCRdb. The rearrangement links TRBV29-1 to TRBJ1-3; no check of the table's D call, TRBD1, against the DNA was made. Including both end residues, the CDR3 is 14 amino acids long. The germline V gene has CDR1 SQVTM and CDR2 ANQGSEA. CDR3 loop: CSVGGGTVMNTTYF.

The CDR3 loop is CATKQEGTEAFF. The DNA for the CDR3 is TGTGCCACCAAGCAGGAGGGCACTGAAGCTTTCTTT. The gene calls are TRBV10-3 and TRBJ1-1; D unclear. The V end was cut by 10 bases, the J end by 4 bases, with 13 bases between. The CDR3 is made up of 12 amino acids. Germline assignment: CDR1 ENHRY and CDR2 SYGVKD.

As for this clonotype: The junction departs from the called germline gene at one end, perhaps through a read error. The V gene is TRBV11-2, the J gene TRBJ2-1, with 13 positions matching TRBD2. The CDR3 is 16 amino acids. Per the germline V gene, CDR1 is SGHAT and CDR2 is FQNNGV. In DNA form, the CDR3 reads TGTACCAGCAGCTACCCTCGGACTAGCGGGAGACAAGAGCAGTTCTTC. Amino acid sequence: CTSSYPRTSGRQEQFF.

This clonotype occurred a few times. The chain uses TRBV6-5 and TRBJ2-1; D is unclear. The V end was cut by 2 bases, the J end by 7 bases, with 9 bases between. The CDR3 is made up of 13 amino acids. Germline CDR1 MNHEY, CDR2 SVGAGI. For the CDR3, the DNA is TGTGCCAGCAGTTACGCCGTATTAAATGAGCAGTTCTTC. Translating it yields CASSYAVLNEQFF.

The rearrangement links TRBV28 to TRBJ2-1; 9 nucleotides match TRBD2. Germline V gives CDR1 MDHEN, CDR2 SYDVKM. V lost 7 bases, J lost 4 bases, and 14 bases stayed unmatched. The CDR3 has 17 residues. DNA for the CDR3: TGTGCCAGCATTACCCGATTAGCGGGAGAGGGATACAATGAGCAGTTCTTC. Protein product: CASITRLAGEGYNEQFF. Drawing the rest from reference TRBV28 and TRBJ2-1, the complete variable domain is DVKVTQSSRYLVKRTGEKVFLECVQDMDHENMFWYRQDPGLGLRLIYFSYDVKMKEKGDIPEGYSVSREKKERFSLILESASTNQTSMYLCASITRLAGEGYNEQFFGPGTRLTVL.

On this clonotype: At one end, the junction sequence differs from germline, possibly due to a read error. V gene TRBV7-9 combines with J gene TRBJ2-2, with 9 bases matching TRBD2. The CDR3 is 17 residues long. Per germline, CDR1 SEHNR and CDR2 FQNEAQ (reference sequence). The CDR3 bases are TGTGACTGCAGCCCAGCGGGAGGTGGCTCTAACACCGGGGAGTTGTTTTTT. It translates to CDCSPAGGGSNTGELFF.

For this clonotype: One end of the junction fails to match germline, which may point to a read error. The chain uses TRBV4-2 and TRBJ2-5; D unresolved. The CDR3 sequence is 16 residues long. Germline CDR1 LGHNA, CDR2 YNFKEQ. The DNA of the CDR3 is TGTGCCAGCGGCCAAGAGGCCCACTCAGCAGCAGAGACCCAGTACTTC. Protein: CASGQEAHSAAETQYF.

In regard to this clonotype: Relative to the germline gene, one junction end is altered; a read error may explain this. This chain connects TRBV11-2 to TRBJ2-5; perhaps TRBD2 as D (6 bases). CDR3 length: 18 amino acids. From germline, CDR1 is SGHAT and CDR2 FQNNGV. CDR3: CASSLGRLALGKKETRYF. Written as DNA, the CDR3 is TGTGCCAGCAGTTTAGGGAGGCTAGCCCTGGGAAAAAAAGAGACCCGGTACTTC.

With respect to this clonotype: A much larger clonotype is one base distant, so this may be a read error. This chain connects TRBV6-1 to TRBJ2-6; a possible D gene is TRBD1 (6 bases). The CDR3 extends over 19 amino acids. CDR1 is MNHNS, CDR2 SASEGT, per germline. V shed 7 bases and J shed 0 bases, with 22 bases lying between them. CDR3 loop: CASKAFQGRGRSGANVLTF. The CDR3 DNA follows: TGTGCCAGCAAGGCCTTTCAGGGCAGGGGCCGCTCTGGGGCCAACGTCCTGACTTTC.

Comment on this clonotype: A read error may produce the germline difference seen at one junction end. CDR3 nucleotides: TGTGCCAGCACCGACCTGGGGCGGGGCACAGAAACGCAGTATTTT. This translates into CASTDLGRGTETQYF. V and J are TRBV6-6 and TRBJ2-3; a weak D match, TRBD2 (6 bases). CDR3 length: 15 amino acids. Germline V gene data show CDR1 as MNHNY and CDR2 as SVGAGI (reference sequence).

As regards this clonotype: One end of the junction varies from germline; a read error may be responsible. The chain has TRBV6-5 and TRBJ1-2, with D unclear. The CDR3 covers 14 residues. CDR1 is MNHEY and CDR2 is SVGAGI in the germline V gene. The CDR3 DNA is TGTGCCAACAGTCAGAAAGGCAAGTCGGGAGGCTACACCTTC. Translated, it gives CANSQKGKSGGYTF.

V is TRBV11-2 and J is TRBJ2-5, with D possibly being TRBD2 (5 bases). This CDR3 region has 15 residues. Germline V CDR1 and CDR2: SGHAT, FQNNGV. The CDR3 spells CTCSLSPSRHETQYF. CDR3 in DNA: TGTACCTGCAGTTTAAGTCCTAGCCGACATGAGACCCAGTACTTC. The full variable domain, in which reference TRBV11-2 and TRBJ2-5 provide the parts outside the CDR3, is EAGVAQSPRYKIIEKRQSVAFWCNPISGHATLYWYQQILGQGPKLLIQFQNNGVVDDSQLPKDRFSAERLKGVDSTLKIQPAKLEDSAVYLCTCSLSPSRHETQYFGPGTRLLVL.

In the case of this clonotype: The junction does not match germline at one end; this may be a read error. The chain recombines TRBV10-3 with TRBJ2-3; 7 nucleotides line up with TRBD2. In germline, CDR1 is ENHRY, CDR2 SYGVKD. This CDR3 has 15 amino acids. CDR3 in DNA: TGTGCCATCGGTGAGCCGGGGGGAAGGACAGATACGCAGTATTTT. Amino acids: CAIGEPGGRTDTQYF.

Remarks on this clonotype: One end of the junction is discordant with germline, which a read error may explain. The CDR3 loop is CAGSSKDGFSYEQYF. The CDR3 nucleotides are TGTGCCGGCAGCTCCAAAGACGGATTCTCCTACGAGCAGTACTTC. The V and J genes are TRBV5-4 and TRBJ2-7; D is unclear. CDR3 length: 15 amino acids. Germline loops: CDR1 SGHNT, CDR2 YYREEE (reference sequence).

The chain recombines TRBV11-2 with TRBJ2-7, with D perhaps matching TRBD1 (5 bases). The CDR3 is made up of 14 amino acids. Trimming removed 7 bases at V and 0 bases at J, with 13 bases between. The germline gives CDR1 SGHAT, CDR2 FQNNGV. DNA of the CDR3: TGTGCCAGCAACCCTAACAGGAACTCCTACGAGCAGTACTTC. The encoded protein is CASNPNRNSYEQYF.

This clonotype was seen a single time. J is TRBJ2-1 and V is TRBV11-2; no firm D call. In germline, CDR1 is SGHAT, CDR2 FQNNGV. The CDR3 is 14 amino acids. V was cut by 11 bases and J by 9 bases, with 23 bases left in between. Here the CDR3 DNA reads TGTGCCTGCAACTTATACCGGCTAGTCCGTGAGCAGTTCTTC. It yields the protein CACNLYRLVREQFF.

This clonotype has a handful of counts. The rearrangement links TRBV24-1 to TRBJ2-3; 10 nucleotides line up with TRBD2. Per germline, CDR1 KGHDR and CDR2 SFDVKD. With V trimmed by 9 bases and J by 4 bases, 9 bases remained unmatched. The CDR3 runs to 15 residues. Here the CDR3 DNA reads TGTGCCACCGGGGCGGTAGCGGGAGGTCCAGATACGCAGTATTTT. Its translation: CATGAVAGGPDTQYF.

This clonotype came up once. One end of the junction does not line up with germline, which may come from a read error. V is TRBV5-1 and J is TRBJ2-3; D possibly corresponds to TRBD1 (5 bases). The CDR3 is 15 residues long. CDR1 SGHRS and CDR2 YFSETQ come from the germline V gene. Written as DNA, the CDR3 is TGCGCCAGCAGCAGGATAGGGGCCAGCACAGATACACAGTATTTT. Residues: CASSRIGASTDTQYF. Full variable domain (missing parts from reference TRBV5-1 and TRBJ2-3): KAGVTQTPRYLIKTRGQQVTLSCSPISGHRSVSWYQQTPGQGLQFLFEYFSETQRNKGNFPGRFSGRQFSNSRSEMNVSTLELGDSALYLCASSRIGASTDTQYFGPGTRLTVL.